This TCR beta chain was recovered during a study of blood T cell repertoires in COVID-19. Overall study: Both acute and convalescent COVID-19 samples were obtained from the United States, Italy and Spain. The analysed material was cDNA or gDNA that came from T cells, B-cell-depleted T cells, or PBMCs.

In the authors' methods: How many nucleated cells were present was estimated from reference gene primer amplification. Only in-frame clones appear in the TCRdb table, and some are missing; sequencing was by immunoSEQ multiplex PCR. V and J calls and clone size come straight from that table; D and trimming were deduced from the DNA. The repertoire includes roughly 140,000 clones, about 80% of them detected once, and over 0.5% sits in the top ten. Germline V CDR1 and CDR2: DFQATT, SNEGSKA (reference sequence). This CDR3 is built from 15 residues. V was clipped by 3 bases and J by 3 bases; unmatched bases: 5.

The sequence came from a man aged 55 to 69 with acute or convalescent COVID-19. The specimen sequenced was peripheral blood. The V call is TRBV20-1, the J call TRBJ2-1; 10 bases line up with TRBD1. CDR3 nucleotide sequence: TGCAGTGCTAGTTGGGACAGGGGAGTCTACAATGAGCAGTTCTTC. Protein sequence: CSASWDRGVYNEQFF.